The 14 T cell receptor beta chains below all came from one sample that was sequenced in a study of T cell repertoires in cytomegalovirus infection. TCRdb used MiXCR to reprocess the reads, holding one entry per CDR3 protein. Counted here are approximately 1,000,000 distinct CDR3 sequences, about 33% occurring once; the ten biggest clones make up 13%. For these TCRs, the target antigens are not known. The sequenced sample was cultured CD8+ T cells from PBMCs, obtained from culture after CMV antigen stimulation. These TCRs come from a human donor in good health (CMV status not recorded). Some clones in this sample may be carry-over from other donors' samples.

The chain uses TRBV29-1 and TRBJ2-7; 8 nucleotides line up with TRBD1. The CDR3 loop spans 13 amino acids. The ends lost 2 bases at V and 9 bases at J; junction bases unmatched: 9. Germline V CDR1 and CDR2: SQVTM, ANQGSEA. For the CDR3, the DNA is TGCAGCGTTGAAAAGGGGACAGGAGGGGCGCAGTACTTC. This encodes CSVEKGTGGAQYF.

This clonotype was picked up many times. This sequence joins TRBV7-2 and TRBJ2-7, with TRBD1 matching over 10 bases. Germline V gives CDR1 SGHTA, CDR2 FQGNSA. Trimming took 4 bases from V and 5 from J; bases not matched to a gene: 5. The CDR3 runs 14 residues. The CDR3 protein is CASSSGTGVDEQYV. The DNA for the CDR3 is TGTGCCAGCAGCTCTGGGACAGGGGTAGACGAGCAGTACGTC.

The CDR3 nucleotides are TGTGCCAGCAGCTTCTCCATGGGACAGTATTACAATGAGCAGTTCTTC. Protein sequence: CASSFSMGQYYNEQFF. V is TRBV7-9 and J is TRBJ2-1, with TRBD1 matching 7 bases. CDR3 length: 16 amino acids. V lost 3 bases to trimming and J lost 4 bases; unmatched junction nucleotides: 9. Germline lookup yields CDR1 SEHNR and CDR2 FQNEAQ (reference sequence).

This clonotype has a handful of counts. The chain carries TRBV6-2 or TRBV6-3 and TRBJ1-1; 10 bases align to TRBD1. V lost 2 bases, J lost 1 base, and 10 bases stayed unmatched. Per the germline V gene, CDR1 is MNHEY and CDR2 is SVGEGT. There are 18 residues in the CDR3. CDR3 region: CASSYTLGQGFGNTEAFF. Here the CDR3 DNA reads TGTGCCAGCAGTTACACCTTGGGACAGGGGTTCGGGAACACTGAAGCTTTCTTT.

This clonotype has at least ten counts. The gene calls are TRBV6-5 and TRBJ1-1, with a tentative D call TRBD1 (5 bases). V was trimmed by 2 bases and J by 0 bases, leaving 7 bases between them. This CDR3 is 14 amino acids long. Germline assignment: CDR1 MNHEY and CDR2 SVGAGI. The CDR3 protein is CASSYGGMNTEAFF. DNA for the CDR3: TGTGCCAGCAGTTACGGGGGGATGAACACTGAAGCTTTCTTT.

This clonotype was seen a handful of times. The CDR3 sequence: CASSEGPLGGYTF. CDR3 in DNA: TGCGCCAGCAGTGAGGGCCCCTTAGGAGGCTACACCTTC. The chain is built from TRBV10-2 and TRBJ1-2; unclear D gene. In germline, CDR1 is WSHSY, CDR2 SAAADI. V lost 2 bases, J lost 8 bases, and 12 bases lay in between. The CDR3 extends over 13 amino acids.

This clonotype occurred once. V and J are TRBV19 and TRBJ2-2, with D tentatively TRBD1 (6 bases). V was clipped by 7 bases and J by 0 bases, with 24 bases between them. CDR3 length: 19 residues. Germline V gene lookup returns CDR1 LNHDA and CDR2 SQIVND (reference sequence). This CDR3 is CASTQPQAGEYANTGELFF. The CDR3 DNA is TGTGCCAGTACTCAACCCCAGGCAGGGGAATACGCGAACACCGGGGAGCTGTTTTTT.

V usage is TRBV4-1 and J usage is TRBJ2-2; no firm D call. There are 15 residues in the CDR3. Per germline, CDR1 MGHRA and CDR2 YSYEKL. V gave up 0 bases and J gave up 1 base, with 6 bases separating them. DNA for the CDR3: TGCGCCAGCAGCCAAGAACAATGGAACACCGGGGAGCTGTTTTTT. It encodes CASSQEQWNTGELFF.

This sequence joins TRBV4-2 and TRBJ1-2, with D perhaps matching TRBD1 (5 bases). The CDR3 spans 16 residues. V lost 4 bases, J lost 2 bases, and 17 bases lay in between. CDR1 and CDR2 (germline): LGHNA, YNFKEQ. This CDR3 is CASSLGRDESNYGYTF. In nucleotides, the CDR3 is TGTGCCAGCAGCCTCGGTCGGGACGAGTCGAACTATGGCTACACCTTC.

This clonotype was seen only a few times. The gene calls are TRBV27 and TRBJ2-1, with 10 bases that match TRBD2. Germline CDR1 reads MNHEY; CDR2 reads SMNVEV (reference sequence). CDR3 length: 16 residues. V shed 3 bases and J 2 bases; nucleotides not matched to a gene: 4. Written as DNA, the CDR3 is TGTGCCAGCAGTTTTACGACTAGCGGGCCCTACAATGAGCAGTTCTTC. This encodes CASSFTTSGPYNEQFF.

This clonotype was recorded a few times. The gene calls are TRBV6-2 or TRBV6-3 and TRBJ2-5, with D possibly matching TRBD1 (5 bases). Germline CDR1 MNHEY, CDR2 SVGEGT. CDR3 length: 14 amino acids. Trimming took 2 bases from V and 9 from J, leaving 16 bases between them. CDR3 coding DNA: TGTGCCAGCAGTTACAAGCAGGGAAGATCGGCCCAGTACTTC. Residues: CASSYKQGRSAQYF.

This clonotype showed up just once. The chain employs TRBV5-1 and TRBJ2-2; D not certain. CDR1 is SGHRS and CDR2 is YFSETQ in the germline V gene. The CDR3 spans 12 residues. V was pared by 7 bases and J by 3 bases, with 7 bases between. The CDR3 loop reads CASVQDTGELFF. The CDR3 DNA is TGCGCCAGCGTCCAGGACACCGGGGAGCTGTTTTTT. Based on the CDR3 plus reference TRBV5-1 and TRBJ2-2, the full variable domain is KAGVTQTPRYLIKTRGQQVTLSCSPISGHRSVSWYQQTPGQGLQFLFEYFSETQRNKGNFPGRFSGRQFSNSRSEMNVSTLELGDSALYLCASVQDTGELFFGEGSRLTVL.

V gene TRBV5-5 combines with J gene TRBJ1-5, with D uncertain. V lost 0 bases to trimming and J lost 3 bases, with 10 bases between them. The V gene's germline CDR1 is SGHKS and CDR2 YYEKEE (reference sequence). This CDR3 comprises 15 residues. CDR3 sequence reads: CASSLGEGLNQPQHF. The DNA of the CDR3 is TGTGCCAGCAGCTTGGGTGAGGGTCTCAATCAGCCCCAGCATTTT.

The chain combines TRBV15 with TRBJ2-2, with D perhaps matching TRBD1 (5 bases). V was cut by 6 bases and J by 5 bases, with 13 bases left in between. Germline assignment: CDR1 LNHNV and CDR2 YYDKDF (reference sequence). CDR3 length equals 14 residues. CDR3 sequence (DNA): TGTGCCACCAGAGCTGACAGTTTAACCGGGGAGCTGTTTTTT. It yields the protein CATRADSLTGELFF.